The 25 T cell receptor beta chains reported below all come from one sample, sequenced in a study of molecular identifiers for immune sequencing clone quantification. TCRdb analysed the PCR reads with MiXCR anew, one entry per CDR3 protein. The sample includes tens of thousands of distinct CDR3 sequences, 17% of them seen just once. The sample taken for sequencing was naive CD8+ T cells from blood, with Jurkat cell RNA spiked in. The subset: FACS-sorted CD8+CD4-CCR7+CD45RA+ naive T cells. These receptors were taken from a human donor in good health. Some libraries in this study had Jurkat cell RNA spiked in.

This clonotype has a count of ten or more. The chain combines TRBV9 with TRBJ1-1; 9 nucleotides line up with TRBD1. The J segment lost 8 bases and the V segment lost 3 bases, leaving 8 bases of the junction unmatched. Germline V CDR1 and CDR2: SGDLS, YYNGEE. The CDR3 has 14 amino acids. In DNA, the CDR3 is TGTGCCAGCAGCGCCGGAACAGGGGGCGAAGAAGCTTTCTTT. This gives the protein CASSAGTGGEEAFF.

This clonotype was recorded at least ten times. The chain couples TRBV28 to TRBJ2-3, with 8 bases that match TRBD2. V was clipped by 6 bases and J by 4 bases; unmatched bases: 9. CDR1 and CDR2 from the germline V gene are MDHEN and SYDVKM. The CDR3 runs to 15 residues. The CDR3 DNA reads TGTGCCAGCAGGGATGGGCGGGAGGTCCCAGATACGCAGTATTTT. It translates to CASRDGREVPDTQYF.

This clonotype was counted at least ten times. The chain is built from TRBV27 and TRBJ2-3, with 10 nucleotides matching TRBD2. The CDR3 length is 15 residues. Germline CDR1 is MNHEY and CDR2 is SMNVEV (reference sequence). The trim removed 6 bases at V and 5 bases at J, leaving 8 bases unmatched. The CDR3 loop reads CASSLLAGVVDTQYF. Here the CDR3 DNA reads TGTGCCAGCAGCTTGCTAGCGGGAGTTGTAGATACGCAGTATTTT.

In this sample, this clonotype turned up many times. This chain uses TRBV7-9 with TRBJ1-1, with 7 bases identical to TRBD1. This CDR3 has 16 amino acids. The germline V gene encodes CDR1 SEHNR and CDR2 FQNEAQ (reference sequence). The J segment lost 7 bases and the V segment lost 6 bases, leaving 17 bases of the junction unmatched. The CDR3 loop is CASRRADDRVGDEAFF. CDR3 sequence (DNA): TGTGCCAGCAGGCGCGCCGACGACAGGGTTGGTGATGAAGCTTTCTTT. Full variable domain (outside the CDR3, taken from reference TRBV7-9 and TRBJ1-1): DTGVSQNPRHKITKRGQNVTFRCDPISEHNRLYWYRQTLGQGPEFLTYFQNEAQLEKSRLLSDRFSAERPKGSFSTLEIQRTEQGDSAMYLCASRRADDRVGDEAFFGQGTRLTVV.

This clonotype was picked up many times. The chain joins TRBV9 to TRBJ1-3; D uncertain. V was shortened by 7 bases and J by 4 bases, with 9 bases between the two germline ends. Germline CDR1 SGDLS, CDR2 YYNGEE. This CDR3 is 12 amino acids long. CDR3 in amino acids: CASQGDGNTIYF. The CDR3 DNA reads TGTGCCAGCCAAGGAGACGGAAACACCATATATTTT.

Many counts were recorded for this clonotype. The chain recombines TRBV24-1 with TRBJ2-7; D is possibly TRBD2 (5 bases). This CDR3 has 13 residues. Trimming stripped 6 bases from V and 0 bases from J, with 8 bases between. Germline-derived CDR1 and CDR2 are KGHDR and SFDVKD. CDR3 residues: CATSSGYSYEQYF. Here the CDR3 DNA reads TGTGCCACCAGTAGCGGTTACTCCTACGAGCAGTACTTC.

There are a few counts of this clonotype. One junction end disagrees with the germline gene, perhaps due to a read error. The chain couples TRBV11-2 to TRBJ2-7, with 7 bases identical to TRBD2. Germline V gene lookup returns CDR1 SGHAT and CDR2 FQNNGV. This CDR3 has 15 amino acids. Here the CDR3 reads CACSPGLGSSYEQYF. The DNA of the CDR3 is TGTGCCTGCAGCCCAGGACTAGGAAGCTCCTACGAGCAGTACTTC. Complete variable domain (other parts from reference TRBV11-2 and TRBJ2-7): EAGVAQSPRYKIIEKRQSVAFWCNPISGHATLYWYQQILGQGPKLLIQFQNNGVVDDSQLPKDRFSAERLKGVDSTLKIQPAKLEDSAVYLCACSPGLGSSYEQYFGPGTRLTVT.

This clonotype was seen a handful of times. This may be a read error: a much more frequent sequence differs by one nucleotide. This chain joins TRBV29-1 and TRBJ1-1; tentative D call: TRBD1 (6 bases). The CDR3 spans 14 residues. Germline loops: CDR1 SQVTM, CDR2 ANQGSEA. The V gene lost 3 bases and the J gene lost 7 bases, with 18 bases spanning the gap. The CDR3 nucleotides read TGCAGCGTTGACCGGGGGGCGAATGGAGATGAAGCTTTCTTT. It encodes CSVDRGANGDEAFF.

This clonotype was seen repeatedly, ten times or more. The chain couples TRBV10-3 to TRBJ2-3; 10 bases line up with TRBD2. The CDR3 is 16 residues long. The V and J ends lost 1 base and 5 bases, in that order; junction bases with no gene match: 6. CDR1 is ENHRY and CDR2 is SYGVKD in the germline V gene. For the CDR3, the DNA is TGTGCCATCAGTGAGTTGCTAGCGGGAGAGCAAGATACGCAGTATTTT. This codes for CAISELLAGEQDTQYF.

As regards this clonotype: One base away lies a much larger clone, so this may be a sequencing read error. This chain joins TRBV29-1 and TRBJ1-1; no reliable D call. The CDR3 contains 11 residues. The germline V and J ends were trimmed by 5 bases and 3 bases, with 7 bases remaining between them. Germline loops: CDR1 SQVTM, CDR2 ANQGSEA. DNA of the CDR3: TGCAGCGTTCGTGTGGACACTGAAGCTTTCTTT. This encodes CSVRVDTEAFF.

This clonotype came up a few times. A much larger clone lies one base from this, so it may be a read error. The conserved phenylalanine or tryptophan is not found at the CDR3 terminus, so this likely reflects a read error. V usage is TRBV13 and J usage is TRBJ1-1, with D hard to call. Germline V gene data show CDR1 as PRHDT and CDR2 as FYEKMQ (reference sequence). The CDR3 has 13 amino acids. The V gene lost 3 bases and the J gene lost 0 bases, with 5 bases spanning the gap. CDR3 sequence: CASSLGLNTEAFL. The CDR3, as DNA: TGTGCCAGCAGCTTGGGGTTGAACACTGAAGCTTTCCTT.

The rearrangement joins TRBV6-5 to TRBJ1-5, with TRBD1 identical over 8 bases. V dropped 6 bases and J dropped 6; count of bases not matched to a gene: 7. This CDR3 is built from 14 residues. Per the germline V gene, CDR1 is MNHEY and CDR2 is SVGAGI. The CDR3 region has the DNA TGTGCCAGCAGCGATACAGGGGGAACTCAGCCCCAGCATTTT. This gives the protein CASSDTGGTQPQHF.

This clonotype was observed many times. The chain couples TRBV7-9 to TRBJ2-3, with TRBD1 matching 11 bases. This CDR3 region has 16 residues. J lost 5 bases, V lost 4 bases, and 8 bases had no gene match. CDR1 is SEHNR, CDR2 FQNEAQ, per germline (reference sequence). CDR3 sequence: CASSSSLGTGGDTQYF. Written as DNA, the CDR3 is TGTGCCAGCAGCTCAAGTTTGGGGACAGGGGGAGATACGCAGTATTTT.

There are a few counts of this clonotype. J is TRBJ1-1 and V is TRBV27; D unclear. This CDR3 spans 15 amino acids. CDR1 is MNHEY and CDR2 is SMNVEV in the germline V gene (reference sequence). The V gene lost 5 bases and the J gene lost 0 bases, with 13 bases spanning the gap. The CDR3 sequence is CASSITSYMNTEAFF. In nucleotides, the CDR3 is TGTGCCAGCAGTATCACGAGCTATATGAACACTGAAGCTTTCTTT.

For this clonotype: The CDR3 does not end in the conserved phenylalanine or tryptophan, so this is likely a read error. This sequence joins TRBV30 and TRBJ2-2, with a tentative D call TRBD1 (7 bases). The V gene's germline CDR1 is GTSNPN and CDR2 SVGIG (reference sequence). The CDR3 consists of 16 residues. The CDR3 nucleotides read TGTGCCTGGAGTTACGGACAGGTAGTTGCCACCGGGGGGCTGTTTTCT. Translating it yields CAWSYGQVVATGGLFS.

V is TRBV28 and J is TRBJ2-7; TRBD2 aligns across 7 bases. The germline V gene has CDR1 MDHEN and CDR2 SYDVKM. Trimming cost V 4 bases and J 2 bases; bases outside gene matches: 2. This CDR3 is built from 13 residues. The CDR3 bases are TGTGCCAGCAGTTCTCTAGCGGCCTACGAGCAGTACTTC. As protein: CASSSLAAYEQYF.

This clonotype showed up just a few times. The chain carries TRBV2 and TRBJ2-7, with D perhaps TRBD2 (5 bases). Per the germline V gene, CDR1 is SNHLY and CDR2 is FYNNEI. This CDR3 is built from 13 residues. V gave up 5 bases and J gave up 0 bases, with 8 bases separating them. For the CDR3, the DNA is TGTGCCAGCAGTTCCGGGAACTCCTACGAGCAGTACTTC. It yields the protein CASSSGNSYEQYF.

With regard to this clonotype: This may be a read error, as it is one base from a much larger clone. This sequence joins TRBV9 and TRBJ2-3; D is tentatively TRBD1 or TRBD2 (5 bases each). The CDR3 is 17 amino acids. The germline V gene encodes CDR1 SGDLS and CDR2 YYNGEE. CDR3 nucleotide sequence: TGTGCCAGCGGCGTAGCTGGGACGAAGTACGCAACAGATACGCAGTATTTT. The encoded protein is CASGVAGTKYATDTQYF.

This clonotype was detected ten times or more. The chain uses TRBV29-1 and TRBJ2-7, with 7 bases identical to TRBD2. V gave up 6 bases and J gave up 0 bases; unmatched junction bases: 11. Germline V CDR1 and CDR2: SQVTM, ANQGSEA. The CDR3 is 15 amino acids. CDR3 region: CSVAEPSGLSYEQYF. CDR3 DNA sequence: TGCAGCGTGGCCGAGCCTAGCGGACTCTCCTACGAGCAGTACTTC.

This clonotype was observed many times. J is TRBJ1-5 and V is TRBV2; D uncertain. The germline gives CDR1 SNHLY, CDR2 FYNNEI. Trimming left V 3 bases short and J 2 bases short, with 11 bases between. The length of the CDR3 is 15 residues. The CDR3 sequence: CASSEWASGNQPQHF. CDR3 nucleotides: TGTGCCAGCAGTGAGTGGGCATCGGGCAATCAGCCCCAGCATTTT.

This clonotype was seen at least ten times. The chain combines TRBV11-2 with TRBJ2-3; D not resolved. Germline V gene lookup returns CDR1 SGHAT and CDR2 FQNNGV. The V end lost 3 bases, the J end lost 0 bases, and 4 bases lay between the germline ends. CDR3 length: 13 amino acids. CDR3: CASSFHSTDTQYF. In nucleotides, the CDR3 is TGTGCCAGCAGCTTTCACAGCACAGATACGCAGTATTTT.

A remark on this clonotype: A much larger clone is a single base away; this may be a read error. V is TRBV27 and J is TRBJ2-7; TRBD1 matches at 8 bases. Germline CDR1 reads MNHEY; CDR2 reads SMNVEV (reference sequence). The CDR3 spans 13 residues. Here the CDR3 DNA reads TGTGCCGGCAGTTTATCGTCGGACAGGGTACAGTACTTC. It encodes CAGSLSSDRVQYF.

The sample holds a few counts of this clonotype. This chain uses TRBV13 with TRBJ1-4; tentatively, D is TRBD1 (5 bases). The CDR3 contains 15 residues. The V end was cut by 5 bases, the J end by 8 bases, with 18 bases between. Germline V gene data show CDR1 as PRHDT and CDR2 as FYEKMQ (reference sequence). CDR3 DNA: TGTGCCAGCAGCCACTGCTTATCGCGGGGCGAAAAACTGTTTTTT. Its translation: CASSHCLSRGEKLFF.

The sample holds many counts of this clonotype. In nucleotides, the CDR3 is TGCAGCGTCGACGACACGGGACTTCCCCCCGAAGCTTTCTTT. Translating gives CSVDDTGLPPEAFF. The rearrangement uses TRBV29-1 and TRBJ1-1; TRBD1 is a possible D gene (5 bases). This CDR3 region has 14 residues. The V and J ends lost 6 bases and 8 bases respectively, with 22 bases between them. Germline-derived CDR1 and CDR2 are SQVTM and ANQGSEA.

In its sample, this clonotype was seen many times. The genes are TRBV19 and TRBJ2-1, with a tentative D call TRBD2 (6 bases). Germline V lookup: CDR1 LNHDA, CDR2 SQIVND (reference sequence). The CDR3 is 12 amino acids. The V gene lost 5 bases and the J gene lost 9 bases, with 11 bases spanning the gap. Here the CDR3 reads CASSAAGGEQFF. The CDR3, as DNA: TGTGCCAGTAGTGCCGCCGGGGGTGAGCAGTTCTTC. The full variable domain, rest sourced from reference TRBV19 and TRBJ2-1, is DGGITQSPKYLFRKEGQNVTLSCEQNLNHDAMYWYRQDPGQGLRLIYYSQIVNDFQKGDIAEGYSVSREKKESFPLTVTSAQKNPTAFYLCASSAAGGEQFFGPGTRLTVL.